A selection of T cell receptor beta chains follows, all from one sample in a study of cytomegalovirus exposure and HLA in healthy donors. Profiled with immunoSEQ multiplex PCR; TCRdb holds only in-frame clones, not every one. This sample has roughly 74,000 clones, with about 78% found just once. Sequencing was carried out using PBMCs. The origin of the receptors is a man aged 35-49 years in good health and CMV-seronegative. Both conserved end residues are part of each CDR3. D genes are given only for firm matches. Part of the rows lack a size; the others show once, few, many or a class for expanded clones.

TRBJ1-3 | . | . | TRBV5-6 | TGTGCCAGCAGCCTGGCGACACAGGCTGGAAACACCATATATTTT | CASSLATQAGNTIYF
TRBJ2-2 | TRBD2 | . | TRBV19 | TGTGCCAGTAAGTCTCGGGAGGCGGGGAACACCGGGGAGCTGTTTTTT | CASKSREAGNTGELFF
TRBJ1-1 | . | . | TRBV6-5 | TGTGCCAGCAGTTGGAAAATCGGACAGCAGAACACTGAAGCTTTCTTT | CASSWKIGQQNTEAFF
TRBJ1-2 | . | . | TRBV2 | TGTGCCAGCAGTTATGGGGGCGTCTATGGCTACACCTTC | CASSYGGVYGYTF
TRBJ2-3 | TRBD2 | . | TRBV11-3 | TGTGCCAGCAGCTGGGGACGGGGGGCAGATACGCAGTATTTT | CASSWGRGADTQYF
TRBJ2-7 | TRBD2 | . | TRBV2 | TGTGCCAGCAGTGTATTTAGCGGGAAGTCCTACGAGCAGTACTTC | CASSVFSGKSYEQYF
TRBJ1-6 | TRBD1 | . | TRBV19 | TGTGCCAGTAGACCGGGACAGGAGACTACACCCCTCCACTTT | CASRPGQETTPLHF
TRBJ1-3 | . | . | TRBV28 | TGTGCCAGCAGTGCAGACAGAGGAAACACCATATATTTT | CASSADRGNTIYF
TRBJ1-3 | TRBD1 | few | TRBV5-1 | TGCGCCAGCAGCGCGGGACAGACAGGAAACACCATATATTTT | CASSAGQTGNTIYF
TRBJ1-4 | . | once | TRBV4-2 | TGTGCCAGCAGCCAAATCACAGGGGAAAAACTGTTTTTT | CASSQITGEKLFF
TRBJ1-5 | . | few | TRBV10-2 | TGCGCCAGCAGCAGGGGTGGAAGCAATCAGCCCCAGCATTTT | CASSRGGSNQPQHF
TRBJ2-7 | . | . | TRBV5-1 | TGCGCCAGCAGCGCGGACAGACTTACCTACGAGCAGTACTTC | CASSADRLTYEQYF
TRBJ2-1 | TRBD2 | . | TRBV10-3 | TGTGCCATCAGTAATAGCGGGATGGAGAGGGGAGAGCAGTTCTTC | CAISNSGMERGEQFF
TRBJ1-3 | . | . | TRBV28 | TGTGCCCTCGGGGGAACAGGCTCTGGAAACACCATATATTTT | CALGGTGSGNTIYF
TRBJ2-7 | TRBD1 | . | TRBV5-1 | TGCGCCAGCAGCTTGGGGGACAGATACGAGCAGTACTTC | CASSLGDRYEQYF
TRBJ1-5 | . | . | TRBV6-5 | TGTGCCAGCAGTGAAACAGGGAGGCATTGGGAGGGGCATTTT | CASSETGRHWEGHF
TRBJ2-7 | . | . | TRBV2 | TGTGCCAGCAGGGGTGGGGAGACCTACGAGCAGTACTTC | CASRGGETYEQYF
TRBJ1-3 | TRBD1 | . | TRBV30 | TGTGCCTGGAAGAGGGGGCGGCTTCCTGGAAACACCATATATTTT | CAWKRGRLPGNTIYF
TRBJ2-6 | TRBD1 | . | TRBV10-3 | TGTGCCATCAGGCCGGGACAGGGGGGCTCTGGGGCCAACGTCCTGACTTTC | CAIRPGQGGSGANVLTF
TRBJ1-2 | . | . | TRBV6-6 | TGTGCCAGCAGTACAGGACCGAACGGTGGCTACACCTTC | CASSTGPNGGYTF
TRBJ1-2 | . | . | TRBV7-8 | TGTGCCAGCAGCCCCAGGAGGGAAGATGGCTACACCTTC | CASSPRREDGYTF
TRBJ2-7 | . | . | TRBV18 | TGTGCCAGCTCACCATCCGGTGACTACGAGCAGTACTTC | CASSPSGDYEQYF
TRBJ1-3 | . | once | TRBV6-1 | TGTGCCAGCAGTGAAGCCACAAACTCTGGAAACACCATATATTTT | CASSEATNSGNTIYF
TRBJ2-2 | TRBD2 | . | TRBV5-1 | TGCGCCAGCAGACCGGGAGGGTGGGAGCTGTTTTTT | CASRPGGWELFF
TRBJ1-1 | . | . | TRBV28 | TGTGCCAGCAGTTTCGCGCGGACAACAAGACTCACTGAAGCTTTCTTT | CASSFARTTRLTEAFF
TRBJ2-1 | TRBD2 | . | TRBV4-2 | TGTGCCAGCAGCGACCTAGCGGGATCTTACAATGAGCAGTTCTTC | CASSDLAGSYNEQFF
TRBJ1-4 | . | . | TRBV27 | TGTGCCAGCAGTCGTGAGAGGAGAGAAAAACTGTTTTTT | CASSRERREKLFF
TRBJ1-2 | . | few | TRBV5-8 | TGTGCCAGCAGCTACCAGGTTCTTGCTAACTATGGCTACACCTTC | CASSYQVLANYGYTF
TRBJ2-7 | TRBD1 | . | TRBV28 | TGTGCCAGCAGTGAGTACAGGGGGCGAACCTACGAGCAGTACTTC | CASSEYRGRTYEQYF
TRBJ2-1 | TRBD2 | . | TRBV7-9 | TGTGCCAGCAGCCCCGGGGCCGGGAGGAACAATGAGCAGTTCTTC | CASSPGAGRNNEQFF
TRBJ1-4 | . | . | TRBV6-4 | TGTGCCAGCAGTGACCCTAGTTCATCAAATGAAAAACTGTTTTTT | CASSDPSSSNEKLFF
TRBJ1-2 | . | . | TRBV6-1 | TGTGCCAGCAGTCAGGACAGAATCTATGGCTACACCTTC | CASSQDRIYGYTF
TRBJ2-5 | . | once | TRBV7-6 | TGTGCCAGCAGCTTAGTACGCGGGAAGCAAGAGACCCAGTACTTC | CASSLVRGKQETQYF
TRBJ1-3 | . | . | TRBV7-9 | TGTGCCAGCAGCCCGGACAGCTCTGGAAACACCATATATTTT | CASSPDSSGNTIYF
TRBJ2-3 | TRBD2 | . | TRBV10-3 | TGTGCCATCAGTGAGGTAGCGGGAGGGCTCCCAGATACGCAGTATTTT | CAISEVAGGLPDTQYF
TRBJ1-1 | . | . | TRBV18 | TGTGCCAGCTCACCACCTAGAGAATTCGCCACTGAAGCTTTCTTT | CASSPPREFATEAFF
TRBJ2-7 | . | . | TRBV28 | TGTGCCAGCAGTTTACAAGGGGCCTACGAGCAGTACTTC | CASSLQGAYEQYF
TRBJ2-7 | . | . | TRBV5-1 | TGCGCCAGCAGCTCCCTCCGGGACACTTCCTACGAGCAGTACTTC | CASSSLRDTSYEQYF
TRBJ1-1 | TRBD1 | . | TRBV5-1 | TGCGCCAGCAGCAGGGACAGGAACACTGAAGCTTTCTTT | CASSRDRNTEAFF
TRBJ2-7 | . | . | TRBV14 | TGTGCCAGCAGAAACTCGGGTAGCTACGAGCAGTACTTC | CASRNSGSYEQYF
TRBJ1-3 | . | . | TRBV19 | TGTGCCAGTAGTATCTATTCCTTTGGAAACACCATATATTTT | CASSIYSFGNTIYF
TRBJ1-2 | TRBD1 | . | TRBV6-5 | TGTGCCAGCAGTTACTTTTCAGGGGGCCATGGCTACACCTTC | CASSYFSGGHGYTF
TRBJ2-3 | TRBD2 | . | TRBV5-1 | TGCGCCAGCAGCCCCCGAGGGAGCGGGGCCCTCGAGCAGTATTTT | CASSPRGSGALEQYF
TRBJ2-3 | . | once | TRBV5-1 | TGCGCCAGCAGCTCGAGTCAGGGCTTCACAGATACGCAGTATTTT | CASSSSQGFTDTQYF
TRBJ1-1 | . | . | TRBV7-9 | TGTGCCAGCGAGGTTGGAACAGGGAACACTGAAGCTTTCTTT | CASEVGTGNTEAFF
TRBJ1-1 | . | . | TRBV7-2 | TGTGCCAGCGGGCAGGGGCCTGACACTGAAGCTTTCTTT | CASGQGPDTEAFF
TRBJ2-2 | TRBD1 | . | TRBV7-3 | TGTGCCAGCAGCCCCGGGACAGGGAAGCTGTTTTTT | CASSPGTGKLFF
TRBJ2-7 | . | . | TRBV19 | TGTGCCAGTAGTATTCCCAACTACGAGCAGTACTTC | CASSIPNYEQYF
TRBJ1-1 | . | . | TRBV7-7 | TGTGCTAGCAGCTTAGGACAAAACACTGAAGCTTTCTTT | CASSLGQNTEAFF
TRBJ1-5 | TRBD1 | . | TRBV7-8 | TGTGCCAGCAGCTTACTACAGGGGTCTAGCAATCAGCCCCAGCATTTT | CASSLLQGSSNQPQHF
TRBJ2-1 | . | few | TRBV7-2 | TGTGCCAGCAGCCAGGGAACTGAATTTAATGAGCAGTTCTTC | CASSQGTEFNEQFF
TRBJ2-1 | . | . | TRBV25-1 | TGTGCCAGCAGTGTGACAGGGAGGAATGAGCAGTTCTTC | CASSVTGRNEQFF
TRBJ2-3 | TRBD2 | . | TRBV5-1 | TGCGCCAGCAGCTCCAAAACTAGCGGGACTAGCACAGATACGCAGTATTTT | CASSSKTSGTSTDTQYF
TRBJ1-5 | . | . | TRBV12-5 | TGTGCTAGTGGTTCACAGGGCAATCAGCCCCAGCATTTT | CASGSQGNQPQHF
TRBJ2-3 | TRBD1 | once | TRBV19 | TGTGCCAGTGCGCCGGGGACAGACATCACAGATACGCAGTATTTT | CASAPGTDITDTQYF
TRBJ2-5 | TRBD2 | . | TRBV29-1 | TGCAGCGTCCGCGGACTAGCGGGAGAGACCCAGTACTTC | CSVRGLAGETQYF
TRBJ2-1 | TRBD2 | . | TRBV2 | TGTGCCAGCACCGATCAGGCTAGCGGGAGGGGTGAGCAGTTCTTC | CASTDQASGRGEQFF